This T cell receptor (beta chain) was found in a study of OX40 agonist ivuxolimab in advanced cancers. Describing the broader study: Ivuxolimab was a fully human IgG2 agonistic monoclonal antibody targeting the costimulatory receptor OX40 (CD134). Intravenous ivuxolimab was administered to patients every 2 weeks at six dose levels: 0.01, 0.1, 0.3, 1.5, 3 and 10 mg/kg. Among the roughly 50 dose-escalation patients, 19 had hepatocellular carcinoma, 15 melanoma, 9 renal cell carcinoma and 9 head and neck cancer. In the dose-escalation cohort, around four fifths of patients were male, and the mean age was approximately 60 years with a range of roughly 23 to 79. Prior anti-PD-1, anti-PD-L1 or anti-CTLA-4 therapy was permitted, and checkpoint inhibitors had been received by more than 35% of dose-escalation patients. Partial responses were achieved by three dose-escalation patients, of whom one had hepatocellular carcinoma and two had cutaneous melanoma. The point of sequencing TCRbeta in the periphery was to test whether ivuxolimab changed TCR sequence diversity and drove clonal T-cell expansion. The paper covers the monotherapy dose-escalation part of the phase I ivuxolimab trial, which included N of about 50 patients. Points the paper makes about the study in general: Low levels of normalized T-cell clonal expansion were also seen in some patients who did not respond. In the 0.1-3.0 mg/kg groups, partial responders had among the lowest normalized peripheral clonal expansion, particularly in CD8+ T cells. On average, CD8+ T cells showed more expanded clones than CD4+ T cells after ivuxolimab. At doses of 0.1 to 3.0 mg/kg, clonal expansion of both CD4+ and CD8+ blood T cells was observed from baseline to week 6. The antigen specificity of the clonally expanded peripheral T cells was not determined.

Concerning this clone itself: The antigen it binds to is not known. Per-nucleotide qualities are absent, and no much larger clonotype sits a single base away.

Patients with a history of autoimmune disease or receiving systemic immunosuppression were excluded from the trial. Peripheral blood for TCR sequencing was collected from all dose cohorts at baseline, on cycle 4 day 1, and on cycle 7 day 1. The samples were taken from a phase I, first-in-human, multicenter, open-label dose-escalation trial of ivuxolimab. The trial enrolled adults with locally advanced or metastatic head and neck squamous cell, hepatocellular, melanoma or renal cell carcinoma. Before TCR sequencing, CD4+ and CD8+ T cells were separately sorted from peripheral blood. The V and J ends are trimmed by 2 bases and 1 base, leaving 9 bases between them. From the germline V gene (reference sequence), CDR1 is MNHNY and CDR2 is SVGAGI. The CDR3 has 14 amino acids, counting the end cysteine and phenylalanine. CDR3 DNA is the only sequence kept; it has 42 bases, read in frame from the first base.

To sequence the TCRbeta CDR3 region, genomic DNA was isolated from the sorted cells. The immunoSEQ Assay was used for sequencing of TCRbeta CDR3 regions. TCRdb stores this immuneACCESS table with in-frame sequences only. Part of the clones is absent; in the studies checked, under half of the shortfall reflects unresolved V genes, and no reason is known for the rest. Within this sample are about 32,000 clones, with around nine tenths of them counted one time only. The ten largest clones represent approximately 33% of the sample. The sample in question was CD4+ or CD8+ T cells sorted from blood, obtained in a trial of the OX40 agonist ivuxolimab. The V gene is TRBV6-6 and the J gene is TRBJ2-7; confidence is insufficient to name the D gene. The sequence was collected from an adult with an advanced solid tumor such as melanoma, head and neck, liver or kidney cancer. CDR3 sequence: CASSYVKGSYEQYF. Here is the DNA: TGTGCCAGCAGTTACGTGAAGGGATCCTACGAGCAGTACTTC.